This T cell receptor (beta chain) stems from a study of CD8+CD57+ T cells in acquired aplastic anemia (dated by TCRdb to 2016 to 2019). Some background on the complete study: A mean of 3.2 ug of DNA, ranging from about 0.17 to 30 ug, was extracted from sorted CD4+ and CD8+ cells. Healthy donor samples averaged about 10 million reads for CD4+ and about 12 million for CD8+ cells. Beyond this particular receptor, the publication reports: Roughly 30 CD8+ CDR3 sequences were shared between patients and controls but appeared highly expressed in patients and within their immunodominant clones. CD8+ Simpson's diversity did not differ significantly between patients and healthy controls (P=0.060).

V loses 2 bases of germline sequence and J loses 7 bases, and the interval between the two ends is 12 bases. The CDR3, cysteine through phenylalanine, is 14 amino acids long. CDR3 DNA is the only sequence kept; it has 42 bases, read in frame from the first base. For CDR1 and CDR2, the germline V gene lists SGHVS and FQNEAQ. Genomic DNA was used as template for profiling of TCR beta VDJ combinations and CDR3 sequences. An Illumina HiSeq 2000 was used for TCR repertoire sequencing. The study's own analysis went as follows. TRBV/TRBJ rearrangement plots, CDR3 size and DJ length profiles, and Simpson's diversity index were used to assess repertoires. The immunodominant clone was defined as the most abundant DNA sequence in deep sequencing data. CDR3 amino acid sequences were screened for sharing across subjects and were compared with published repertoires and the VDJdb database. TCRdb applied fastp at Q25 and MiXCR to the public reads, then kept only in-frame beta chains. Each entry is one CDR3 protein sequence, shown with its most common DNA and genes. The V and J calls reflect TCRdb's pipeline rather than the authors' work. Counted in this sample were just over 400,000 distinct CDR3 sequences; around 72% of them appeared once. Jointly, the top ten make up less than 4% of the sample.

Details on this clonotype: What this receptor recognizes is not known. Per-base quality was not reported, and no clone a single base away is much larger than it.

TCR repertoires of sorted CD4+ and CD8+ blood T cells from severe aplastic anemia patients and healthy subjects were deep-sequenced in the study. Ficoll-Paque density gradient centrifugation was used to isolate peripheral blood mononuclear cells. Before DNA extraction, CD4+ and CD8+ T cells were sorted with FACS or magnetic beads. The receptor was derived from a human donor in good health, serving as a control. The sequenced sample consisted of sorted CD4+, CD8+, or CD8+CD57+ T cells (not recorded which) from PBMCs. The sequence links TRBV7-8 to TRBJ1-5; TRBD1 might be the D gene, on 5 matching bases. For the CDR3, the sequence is CASSLRGDGQPQHF. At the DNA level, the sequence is TGTGCCAGCAGCTTACGGGGGGATGGGCAGCCCCAGCATTTT.